This TCR beta chain originates from a study of OX40 agonist ivuxolimab in advanced cancers. This clone was counted once. No antigen is known for it. General study results and limits: Relatively little clonal expansion, among the lowest observed, appeared in partial responders at 0.1-3.0 mg/kg. Some of the nonresponding patients also showed low levels of normalized T-cell clonal expansion.

Data came from immunoSEQ multiplex PCR; TCRdb stores just in-frame clones and leaves some out. This table has 80,000 to 100,000 clones, 80% to 90% appearing once. This TCR was recovered from an adult with an advanced solid tumor such as melanoma, head and neck, liver or kidney cancer. The sequencing used CD4+ or CD8+ T cells sorted from blood, collected in a trial of the OX40 agonist ivuxolimab.

The CDR3 sequence is CASSQEPGRFSGNTIYF. The CDR3 DNA is TGTGCCAGCAGCCAAGAGCCGGGACGGTTCTCTGGAAACACCATATATTTT. The chain combines TRBV14 with TRBJ1-3; D possibly corresponds to TRBD1 (5 bases). Germline loops: CDR1 SGHDN, CDR2 FVKESK. V lost 0 bases and J lost 0, with 12 bases in between. The CDR3 runs to 17 residues.